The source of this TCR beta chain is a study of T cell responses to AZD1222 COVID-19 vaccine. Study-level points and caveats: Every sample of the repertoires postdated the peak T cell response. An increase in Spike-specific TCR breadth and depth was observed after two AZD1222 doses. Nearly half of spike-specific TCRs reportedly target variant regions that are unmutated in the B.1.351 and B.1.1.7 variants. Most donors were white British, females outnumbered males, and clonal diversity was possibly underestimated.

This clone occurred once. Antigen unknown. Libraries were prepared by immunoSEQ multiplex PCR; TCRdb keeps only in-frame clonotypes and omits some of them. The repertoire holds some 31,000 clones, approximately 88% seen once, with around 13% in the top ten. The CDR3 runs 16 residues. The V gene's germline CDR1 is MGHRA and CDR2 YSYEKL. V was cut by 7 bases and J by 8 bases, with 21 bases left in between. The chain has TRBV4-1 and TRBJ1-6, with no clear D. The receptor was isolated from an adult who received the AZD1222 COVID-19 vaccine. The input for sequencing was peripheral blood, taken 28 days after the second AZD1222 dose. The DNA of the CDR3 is TGCGCCAGCACCTCCTCCTCGGGCGGCTGGGATTCACCCCTCCACTTT. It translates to CASTSSSGGWDSPLHF.